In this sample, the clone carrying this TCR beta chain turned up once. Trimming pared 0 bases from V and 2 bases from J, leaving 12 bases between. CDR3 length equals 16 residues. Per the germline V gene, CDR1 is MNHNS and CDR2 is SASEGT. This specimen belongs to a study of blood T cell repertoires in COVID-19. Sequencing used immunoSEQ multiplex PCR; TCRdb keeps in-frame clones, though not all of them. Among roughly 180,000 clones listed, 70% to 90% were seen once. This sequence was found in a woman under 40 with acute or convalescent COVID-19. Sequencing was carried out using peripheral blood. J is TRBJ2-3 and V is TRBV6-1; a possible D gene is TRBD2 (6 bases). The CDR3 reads CASSEAGGAYTDTQYF. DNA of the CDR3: TGTGCCAGCAGTGAAGCGGGCGGGGCCTACACAGATACGCAGTATTTT.